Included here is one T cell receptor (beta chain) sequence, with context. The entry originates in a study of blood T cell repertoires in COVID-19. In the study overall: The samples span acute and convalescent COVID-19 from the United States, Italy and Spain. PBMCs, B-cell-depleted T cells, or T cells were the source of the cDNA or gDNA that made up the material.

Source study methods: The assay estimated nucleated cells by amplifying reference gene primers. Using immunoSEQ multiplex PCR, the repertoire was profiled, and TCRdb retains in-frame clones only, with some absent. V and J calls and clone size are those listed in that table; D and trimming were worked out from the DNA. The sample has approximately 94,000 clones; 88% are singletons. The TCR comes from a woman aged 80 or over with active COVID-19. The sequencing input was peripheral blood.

In DNA, the CDR3 is TGTGCCAGCAGCTTCGGACTAATCCAAGAGACCCAGTACTTC. Encoded protein: CASSFGLIQETQYF. V usage is TRBV11-2 and J usage is TRBJ2-5; maybe TRBD2 (6 bases). V was cut by 3 bases and J by 1 base, with 9 bases left in between. Germline assignment: CDR1 SGHAT and CDR2 FQNNGV. The CDR3 is made up of 14 amino acids.